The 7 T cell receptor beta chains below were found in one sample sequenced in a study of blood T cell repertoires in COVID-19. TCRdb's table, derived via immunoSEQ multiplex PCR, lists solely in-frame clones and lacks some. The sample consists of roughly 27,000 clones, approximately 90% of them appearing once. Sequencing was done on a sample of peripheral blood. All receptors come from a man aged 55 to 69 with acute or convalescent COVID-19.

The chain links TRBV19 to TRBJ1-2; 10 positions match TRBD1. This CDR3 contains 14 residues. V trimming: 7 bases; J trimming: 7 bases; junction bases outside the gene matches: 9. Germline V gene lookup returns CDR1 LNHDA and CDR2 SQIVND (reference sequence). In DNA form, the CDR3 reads TGTGCCAGTATTACTTCCCGGGACAGGGGTGGCTACACCTTC. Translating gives CASITSRDRGGYTF.

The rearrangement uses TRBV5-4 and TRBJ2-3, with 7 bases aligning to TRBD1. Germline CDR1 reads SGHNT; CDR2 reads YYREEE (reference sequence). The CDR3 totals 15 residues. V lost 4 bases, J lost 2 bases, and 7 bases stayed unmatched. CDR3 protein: CASSTPGQLTDTQYF. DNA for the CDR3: TGTGCCAGCAGCACCCCGGGACAGCTCACAGATACGCAGTATTTT.

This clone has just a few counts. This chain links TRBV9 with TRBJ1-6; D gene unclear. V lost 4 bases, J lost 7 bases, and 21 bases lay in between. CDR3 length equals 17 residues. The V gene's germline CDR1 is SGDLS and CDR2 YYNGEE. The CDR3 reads CASSRSAGGFDNSPLHF. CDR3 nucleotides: TGTGCCAGCAGCCGTAGCGCGGGAGGTTTTGACAATTCACCCCTCCACTTT.

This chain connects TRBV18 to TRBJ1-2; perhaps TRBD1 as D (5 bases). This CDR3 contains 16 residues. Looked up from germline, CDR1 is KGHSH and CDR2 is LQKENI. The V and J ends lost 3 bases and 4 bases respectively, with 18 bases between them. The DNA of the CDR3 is TGTGCCAGCTCACCTCCCCTGGCAGGGTACACCTATGGCTACACCTTC. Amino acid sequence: CASSPPLAGYTYGYTF.

Written as DNA, the CDR3 is TGTGCCAGCATTCAGGGCGGTCGTAATTCACCCCTCCACTTT. The encoded protein is CASIQGGRNSPLHF. The chain recombines TRBV6-5 with TRBJ1-6, with D possibly TRBD1 on 5 matching bases. Germline CDR1 and CDR2: MNHEY and SVGAGI. Trimming stripped 7 bases from V and 6 bases from J, with 13 bases between. This CDR3 comprises 14 residues.

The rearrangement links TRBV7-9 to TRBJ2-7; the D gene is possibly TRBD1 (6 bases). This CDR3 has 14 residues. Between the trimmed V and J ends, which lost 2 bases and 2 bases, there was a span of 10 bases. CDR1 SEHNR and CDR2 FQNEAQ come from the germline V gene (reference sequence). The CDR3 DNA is TGTGCCAGCAGCTTAAGGGACAACCCCTACGAGCAGTACTTC. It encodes CASSLRDNPYEQYF.

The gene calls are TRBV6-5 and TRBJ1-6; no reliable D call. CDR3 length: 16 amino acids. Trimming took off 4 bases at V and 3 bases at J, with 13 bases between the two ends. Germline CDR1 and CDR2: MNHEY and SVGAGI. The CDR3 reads CASSFRRSNYNSPLHF. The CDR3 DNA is TGTGCCAGCAGTTTTAGACGGAGTAACTATAATTCACCCCTCCACTTT.